Listed below are T cell receptor beta chains from one sample, sequenced in a study of cytomegalovirus exposure and HLA in healthy donors. The assay was immunoSEQ multiplex PCR, and TCRdb's table has in-frame clones only and misses some. The sample records under 150,000 clones, 60% to 80% being singletons. Source material: PBMCs. Every receptor here comes from a man between 45 and 60 years old in good health and CMV-seronegative. Each CDR3 is given without its conserved first and last residue. Clone size, where shown, is once, few, many, or a class for clones that have expanded.

size: -
V: TRBV6-5
CDR3: ASKEGSYGYT

size: -
V: TRBV6-1
CDR3: ASMRQETQY

size: -
V: TRBV29-1
CDR3: SVEVWQGALDETQY

size: -
V: TRBV28
CDR3: ASSLRGSTDTQY

size: -
V: TRBV7-7
CDR3: ASSLGQNNEQF

size: -
V: TRBV19
CDR3: ASSIPGSVNEQF

size: -
V: TRBV4-1
CDR3: ASSQGLSGRVDEQF

size: once
V: TRBV6-1
CDR3: ASSEESPRNIQY

size: -
V: TRBV5-1
CDR3: ASSLGGTYEQY

size: -
V: TRBV7-8
CDR3: ASSLEGTASYEQY

size: -
V: TRBV19
CDR3: ASSIDDQGNTEAF

size: -
V: TRBV28
CDR3: ASSPPQAGGSKKTQY

size: -
V: TRBV11-3
CDR3: AKVRQGLETQY

size: -
V: TRBV5-6
CDR3: ASSLSGRPFNEQF

size: -
V: TRBV2
CDR3: ASCPRGMAGELF

size: -
V: TRBV9
CDR3: ASSVPGQGALETQY

size: -
V: TRBV5-6
CDR3: ASNRAGVHEQY

size: -
V: TRBV27
CDR3: ASTPVDGSRFGTQY

size: -
V: TRBV14
CDR3: ASSQALPSGANVLT

size: once
V: TRBV27
CDR3: ASSLSAATYEQY

size: -
V: TRBV18
CDR3: ASSHGQGNQPQH

size: -
V: TRBV25-1
CDR3: ASSETSGSSGELF

size: -
V: TRBV6-1
CDR3: ASRGLAGGPDTQY

size: -
V: TRBV18
CDR3: ASSPGGGTNTEAF

size: few
V: TRBV6-5
CDR3: ASSSSKQGIYEQY

size: -
V: TRBV7-2
CDR3: ASSQIIEQF

size: -
V: TRBV11-2
CDR3: ASSLDRVGQVEQY

size: -
V: TRBV19
CDR3: ASSIDLTGRSTDTQY

size: -
V: TRBV10-2
CDR3: ASRAEYEQY

size: -
V: TRBV28
CDR3: ASSLTGGAGTEAF

size: -
V: TRBV6-1
CDR3: ASSESTRGGNTIY

size: -
V: TRBV5-5
CDR3: ASSSGSTTNEKLF

size: few
V: TRBV18
CDR3: ASSEGVQETQY

size: -
V: TRBV18
CDR3: ASSQDRTSPYEQY

size: -
V: TRBV29-1
CDR3: SVDSRTGGGYT

size: -
V: TRBV5-1
CDR3: ASSLVAGSSTDTQY

size: -
V: TRBV7-2
CDR3: ASSSDRAFSYEQY

size: -
V: TRBV6-6
CDR3: ASSYSSGRGTGELF

size: -
V: TRBV10-3
CDR3: AISVITGGSYEQY

size: -
V: TRBV2
CDR3: ASSEQGLNEQF

size: -
V: TRBV27
CDR3: ASSPRHLNTEAF

size: -
V: TRBV6-1
CDR3: ASTIGLDLEQY

size: -
V: TRBV27
CDR3: ASSLVGGYYEQY

size: -
V: TRBV6-1
CDR3: ASSDTNQPQH

size: -
V: TRBV11-1
CDR3: ASSFGQLADTQY

size: once
V: TRBV6-5
CDR3: ASSRQGETQY

size: -
V: TRBV7-2
CDR3: ASSSFGQGAGGEQF

size: -
V: TRBV4-1
CDR3: ASSQDFSRQRERYEQY

size: -
V: TRBV5-1
CDR3: ASSHGTGGPYEQY

size: -
V: TRBV10-1
CDR3: ASSEAGVKSSYEQY

size: -
V: TRBV19
CDR3: ASSLTGTAYEQY

size: -
V: TRBV7-9
CDR3: ASSANTGLGSGNTIY

size: -
V: TRBV5-4
CDR3: ASSGRPSGRALGTDTQY

size: -
V: TRBV18
CDR3: ASSPSSQTGELF

size: -
V: TRBV5-1
CDR3: ASSLEPGNSPLH

size: few
V: TRBV11-2
CDR3: ASSLAGVSYEQY

size: few
V: TRBV20-1
CDR3: SAVARDEQF

size: -
V: TRBV6-1
CDR3: ASRGTENQPQH

size: many
V: TRBV6-5
CDR3: ASSSGDTQY